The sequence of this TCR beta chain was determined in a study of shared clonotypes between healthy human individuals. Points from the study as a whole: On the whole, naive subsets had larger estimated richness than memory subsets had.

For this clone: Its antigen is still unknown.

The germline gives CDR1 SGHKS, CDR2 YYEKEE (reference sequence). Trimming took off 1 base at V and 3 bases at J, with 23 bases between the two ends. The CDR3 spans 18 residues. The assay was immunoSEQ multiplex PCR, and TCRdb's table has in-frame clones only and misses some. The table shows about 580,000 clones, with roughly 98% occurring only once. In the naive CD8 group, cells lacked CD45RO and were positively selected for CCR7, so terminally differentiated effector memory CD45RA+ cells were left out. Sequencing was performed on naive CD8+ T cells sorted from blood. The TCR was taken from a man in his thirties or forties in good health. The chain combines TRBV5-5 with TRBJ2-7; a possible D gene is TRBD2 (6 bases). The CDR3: CASSLTERARFLIYEQYF. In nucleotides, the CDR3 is TGTGCCAGCAGCTTGACCGAGCGGGCACGCTTTCTGATCTACGAGCAGTACTTC.